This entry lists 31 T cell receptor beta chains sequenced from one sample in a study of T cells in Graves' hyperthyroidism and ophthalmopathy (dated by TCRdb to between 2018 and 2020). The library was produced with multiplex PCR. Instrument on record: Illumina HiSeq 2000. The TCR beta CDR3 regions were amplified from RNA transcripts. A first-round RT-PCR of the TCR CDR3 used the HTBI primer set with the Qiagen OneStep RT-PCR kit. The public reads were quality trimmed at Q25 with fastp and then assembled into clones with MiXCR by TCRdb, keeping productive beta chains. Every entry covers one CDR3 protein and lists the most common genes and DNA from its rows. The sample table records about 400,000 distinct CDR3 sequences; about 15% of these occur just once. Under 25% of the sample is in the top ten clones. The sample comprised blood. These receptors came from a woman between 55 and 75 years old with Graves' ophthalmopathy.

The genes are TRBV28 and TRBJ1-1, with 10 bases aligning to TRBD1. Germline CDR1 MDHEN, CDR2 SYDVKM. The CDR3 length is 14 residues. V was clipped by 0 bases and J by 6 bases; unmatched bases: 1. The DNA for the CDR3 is TGTGCCAGCAGTTTATGGACAGGGGGCGCTGAAGCTTTCTTT. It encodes CASSLWTGGAEAFF.

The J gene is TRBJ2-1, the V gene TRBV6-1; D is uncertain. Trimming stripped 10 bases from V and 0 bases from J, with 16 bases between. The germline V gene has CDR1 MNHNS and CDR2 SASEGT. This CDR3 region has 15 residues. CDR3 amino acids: CATNPGDRSYNEQFF. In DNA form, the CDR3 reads TGTGCCACCAACCCGGGCGACCGCTCCTACAATGAGCAGTTCTTC.

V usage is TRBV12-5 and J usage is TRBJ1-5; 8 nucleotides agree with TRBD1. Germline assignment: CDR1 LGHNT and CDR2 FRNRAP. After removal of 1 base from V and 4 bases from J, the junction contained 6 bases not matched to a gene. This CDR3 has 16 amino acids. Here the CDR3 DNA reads TGTGCTAGTGGTTTGGCCACCGGGACAGGTAATCAGCCCCAGCATTTT. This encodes CASGLATGTGNQPQHF.

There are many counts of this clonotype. The CDR3 coding sequence is TGTGCCAGCAGGCCGGGACAGGGGATCAACGAGCAGTACTTC. Protein: CASRPGQGINEQYF. The V and J genes are TRBV12-3 or TRBV12-4 and TRBJ2-7; the match to TRBD1 covers 10 bases. The V gene end was trimmed by 6 bases and the J gene end by 5 bases; junction bases not matched to a gene: 7. CDR3 length: 14 amino acids.

The CDR3 here is CAWSTGQRRTEAFF. The CDR3 DNA reads TGTGCCTGGAGTACGGGACAGCGGAGAACTGAAGCTTTCTTT. The rearrangement joins TRBV30 to TRBJ1-1, with 7 bases lining up with TRBD1. This CDR3 spans 14 amino acids. Unmatched junction bases numbered 8, after V lost 2 bases and J lost 5 bases. Germline CDR1 reads GTSNPN; CDR2 reads SVGIG (reference sequence).

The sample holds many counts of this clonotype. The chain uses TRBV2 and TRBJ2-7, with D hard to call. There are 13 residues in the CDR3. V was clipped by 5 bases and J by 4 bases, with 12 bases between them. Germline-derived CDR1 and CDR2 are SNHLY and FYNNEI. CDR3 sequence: CASSTDPWYEQYF. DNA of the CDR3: TGTGCCAGCAGTACGGACCCTTGGTACGAGCAGTACTTC.

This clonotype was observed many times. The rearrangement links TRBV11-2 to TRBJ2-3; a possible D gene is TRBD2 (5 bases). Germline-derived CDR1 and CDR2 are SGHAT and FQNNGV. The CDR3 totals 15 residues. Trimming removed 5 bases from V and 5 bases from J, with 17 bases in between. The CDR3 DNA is TGTGCCAGCAGCCCCCAGGACGGAGGCGGAGATACGCAGTATTTT. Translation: CASSPQDGGGDTQYF.

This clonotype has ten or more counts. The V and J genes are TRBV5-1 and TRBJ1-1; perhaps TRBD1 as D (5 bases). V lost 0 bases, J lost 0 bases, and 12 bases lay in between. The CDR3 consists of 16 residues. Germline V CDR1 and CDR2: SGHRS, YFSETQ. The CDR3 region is CASSLGGGRLNTEAFF. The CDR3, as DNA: TGCGCCAGCAGCTTGGGGGGGGGACGCCTGAACACTGAAGCTTTCTTT.

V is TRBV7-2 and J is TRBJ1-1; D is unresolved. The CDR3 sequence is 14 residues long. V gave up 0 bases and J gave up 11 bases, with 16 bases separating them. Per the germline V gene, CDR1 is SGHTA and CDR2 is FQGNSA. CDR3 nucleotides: TGTGCCAGCAGCTTAGCTAGTTTAACACTAGCTGCTTTCTTT. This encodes CASSLASLTLAAFF.

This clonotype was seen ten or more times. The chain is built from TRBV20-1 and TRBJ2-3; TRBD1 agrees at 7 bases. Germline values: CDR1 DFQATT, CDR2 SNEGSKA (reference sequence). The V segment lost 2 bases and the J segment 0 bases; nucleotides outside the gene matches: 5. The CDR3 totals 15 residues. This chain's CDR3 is CSARRQGASTDTQYF. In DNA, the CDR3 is TGCAGTGCTAGAAGACAGGGTGCTAGCACAGATACGCAGTATTTT.

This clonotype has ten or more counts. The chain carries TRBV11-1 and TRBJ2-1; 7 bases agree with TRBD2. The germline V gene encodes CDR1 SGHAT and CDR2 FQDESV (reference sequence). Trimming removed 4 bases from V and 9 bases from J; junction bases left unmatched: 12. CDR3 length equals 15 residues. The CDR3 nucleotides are TGTGCCAGCAGCTCCCCCCAGGCGGGAGTAATTGAGCAGTTCTTC. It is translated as CASSSPQAGVIEQFF.

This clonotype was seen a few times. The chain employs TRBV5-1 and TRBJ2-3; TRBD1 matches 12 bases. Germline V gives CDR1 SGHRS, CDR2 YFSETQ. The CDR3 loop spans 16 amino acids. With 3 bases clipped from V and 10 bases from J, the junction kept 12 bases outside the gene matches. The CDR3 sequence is CASSSAGTGGLVSQYF. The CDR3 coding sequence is TGCGCCAGCAGCTCAGCCGGGACAGGGGGCTTGGTTTCGCAGTATTTT.

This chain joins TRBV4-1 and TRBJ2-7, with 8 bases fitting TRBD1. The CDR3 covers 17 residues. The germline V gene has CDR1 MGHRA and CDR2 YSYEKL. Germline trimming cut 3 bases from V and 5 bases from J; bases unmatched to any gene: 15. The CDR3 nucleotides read TGCGCCAGCAGCCAGGGACAGGCGCGGAGCGGTCCTAACGAGCAGTACTTC. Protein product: CASSQGQARSGPNEQYF.

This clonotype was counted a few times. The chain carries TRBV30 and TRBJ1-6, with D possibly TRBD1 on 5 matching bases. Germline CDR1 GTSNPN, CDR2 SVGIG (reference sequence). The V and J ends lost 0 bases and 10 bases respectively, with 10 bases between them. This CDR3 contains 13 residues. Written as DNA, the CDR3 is TGTGCCTGGAGTGTACAGGCAAAATCACCCCTCCACTTT. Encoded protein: CAWSVQAKSPLHF.

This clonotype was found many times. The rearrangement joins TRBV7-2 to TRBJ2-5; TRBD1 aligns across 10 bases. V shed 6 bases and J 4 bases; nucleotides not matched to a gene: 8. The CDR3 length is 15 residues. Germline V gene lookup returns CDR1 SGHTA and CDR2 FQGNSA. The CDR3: CASRQTGGAAETQYF. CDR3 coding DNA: TGTGCCAGCAGACAGACAGGGGGCGCGGCAGAGACCCAGTACTTC. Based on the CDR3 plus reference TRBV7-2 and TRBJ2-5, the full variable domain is GAGVSQSPSNKVTEKGKDVELRCDPISGHTALYWYRQSLGQGLEFLIYFQGNSAPDKSGLPSDRFSAERTGGSVSTLTIQRTQQEDSAVYLCASRQTGGAAETQYFGPGTRLLVL.

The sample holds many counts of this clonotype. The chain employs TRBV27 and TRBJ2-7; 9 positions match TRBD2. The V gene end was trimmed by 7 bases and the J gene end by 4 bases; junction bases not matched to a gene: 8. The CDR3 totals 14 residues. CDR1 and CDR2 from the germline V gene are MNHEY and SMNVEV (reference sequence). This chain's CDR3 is CASMGSGRGYEQYF. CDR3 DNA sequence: TGTGCCAGCATGGGTAGCGGGAGAGGGTACGAGCAGTACTTC.

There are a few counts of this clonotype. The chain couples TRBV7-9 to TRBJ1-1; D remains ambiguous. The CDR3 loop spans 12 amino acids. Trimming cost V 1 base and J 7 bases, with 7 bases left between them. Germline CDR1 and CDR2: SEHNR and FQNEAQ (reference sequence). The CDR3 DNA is TGTGCCAGCAGCTTAGTCTCAGATGAAGCTTTCTTT. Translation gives CASSLVSDEAFF. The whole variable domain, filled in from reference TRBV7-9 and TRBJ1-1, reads DTGVSQNPRHKITKRGQNVTFRCDPISEHNRLYWYRQTLGQGPEFLTYFQNEAQLEKSRLLSDRFSAERPKGSFSTLEIQRTEQGDSAMYLCASSLVSDEAFFGQGTRLTVV.

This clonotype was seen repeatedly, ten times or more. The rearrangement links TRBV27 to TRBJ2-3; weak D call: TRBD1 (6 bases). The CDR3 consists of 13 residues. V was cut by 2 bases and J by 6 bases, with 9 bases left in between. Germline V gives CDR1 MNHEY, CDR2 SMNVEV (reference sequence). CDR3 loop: CASSLAQGDTQYF. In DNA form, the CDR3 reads TGTGCCAGCAGTTTAGCGCAGGGGGATACGCAGTATTTT.

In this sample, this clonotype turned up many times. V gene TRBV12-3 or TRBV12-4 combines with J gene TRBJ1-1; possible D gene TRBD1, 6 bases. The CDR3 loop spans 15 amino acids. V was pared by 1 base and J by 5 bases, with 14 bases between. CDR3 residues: CASSLGRRGGTEAFF. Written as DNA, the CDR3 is TGTGCCAGCAGTTTAGGGCGCAGGGGAGGGACTGAAGCTTTCTTT.

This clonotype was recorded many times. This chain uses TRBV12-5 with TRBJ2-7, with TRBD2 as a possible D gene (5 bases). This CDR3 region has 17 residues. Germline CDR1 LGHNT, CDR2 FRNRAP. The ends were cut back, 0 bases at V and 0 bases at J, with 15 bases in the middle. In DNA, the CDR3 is TGTGCTAGTGGTTTGGTACCGTTTAGCGCTGGCTCCTACGAGCAGTACTTC. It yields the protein CASGLVPFSAGSYEQYF.

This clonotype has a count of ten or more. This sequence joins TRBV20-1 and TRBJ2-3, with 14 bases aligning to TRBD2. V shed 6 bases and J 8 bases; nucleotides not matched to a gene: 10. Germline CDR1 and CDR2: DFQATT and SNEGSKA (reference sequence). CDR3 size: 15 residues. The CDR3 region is CSATTTSGRGGTQYF. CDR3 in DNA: TGCAGTGCCACAACGACTAGCGGGAGGGGAGGTACGCAGTATTTT.

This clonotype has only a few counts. CDR3 sequence reads: CASRGANDNEQFF. The CDR3 nucleotides read TGTGCCAGTCGCGGGGCTAACGATAATGAGCAGTTCTTC. V is TRBV28 and J is TRBJ2-1, with TRBD2 as a possible D gene (6 bases). Germline lookup yields CDR1 MDHEN and CDR2 SYDVKM. Trimming shortened V by 9 bases and J by 7 bases, and 16 bases separated the two germline ends. There are 13 residues in the CDR3. Complete variable domain (other parts from reference TRBV28 and TRBJ2-1): DVKVTQSSRYLVKRTGEKVFLECVQDMDHENMFWYRQDPGLGLRLIYFSYDVKMKEKGDIPEGYSVSREKKERFSLILESASTNQTSMYLCASRGANDNEQFFGPGTRLTVL.

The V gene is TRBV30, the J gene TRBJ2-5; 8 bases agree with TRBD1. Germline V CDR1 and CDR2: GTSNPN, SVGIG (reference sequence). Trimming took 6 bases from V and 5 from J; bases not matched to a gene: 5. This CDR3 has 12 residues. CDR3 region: CACRGQLETQYF. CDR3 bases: TGTGCCTGCAGGGGGCAATTGGAGACCCAGTACTTC.

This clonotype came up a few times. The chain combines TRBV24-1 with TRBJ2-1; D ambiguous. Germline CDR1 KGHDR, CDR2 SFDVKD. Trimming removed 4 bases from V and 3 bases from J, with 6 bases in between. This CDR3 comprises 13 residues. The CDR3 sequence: CATSEVDYNEQFF. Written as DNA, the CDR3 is TGTGCCACCAGTGAGGTAGACTACAATGAGCAGTTCTTC.

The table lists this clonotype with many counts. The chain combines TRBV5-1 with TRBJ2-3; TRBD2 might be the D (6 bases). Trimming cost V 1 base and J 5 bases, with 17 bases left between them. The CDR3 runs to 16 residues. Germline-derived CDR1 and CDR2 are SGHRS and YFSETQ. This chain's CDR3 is CASSLYVSGQGDTQYF. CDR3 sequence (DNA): TGCGCCAGCAGCTTGTATGTTAGCGGACAAGGAGATACGCAGTATTTT.

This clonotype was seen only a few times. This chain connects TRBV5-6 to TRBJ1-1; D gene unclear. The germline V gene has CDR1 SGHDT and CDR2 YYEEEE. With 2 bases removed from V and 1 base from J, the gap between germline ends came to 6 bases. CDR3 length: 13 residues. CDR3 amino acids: CASSFRQNTEAFF. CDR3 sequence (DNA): TGTGCCAGCAGCTTCAGACAGAACACTGAAGCTTTCTTT.

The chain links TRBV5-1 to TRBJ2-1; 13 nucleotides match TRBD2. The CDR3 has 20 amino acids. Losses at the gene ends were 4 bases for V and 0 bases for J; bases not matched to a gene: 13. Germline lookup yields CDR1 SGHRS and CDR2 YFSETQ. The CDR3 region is CASSPGLAGVPFSSYNEQFF. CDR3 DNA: TGCGCCAGCAGCCCTGGACTAGCGGGAGTCCCTTTTAGCTCCTACAATGAGCAGTTCTTC.

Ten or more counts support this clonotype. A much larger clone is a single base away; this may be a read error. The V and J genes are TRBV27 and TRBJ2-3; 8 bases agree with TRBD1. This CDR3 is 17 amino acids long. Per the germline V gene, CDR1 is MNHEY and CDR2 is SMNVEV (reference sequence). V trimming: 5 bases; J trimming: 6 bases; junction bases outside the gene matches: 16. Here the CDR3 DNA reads TGTGCCAGCAGTCCTAGGGCCCAGGACAGGGTCAGGGATACGCAGTATTTT. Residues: CASSPRAQDRVRDTQYF.

CDR3 DNA: TGTGCCAGTACCCTTAGGGCGGCAAGCAATCAGCCCCAGCATTTT. It yields the protein CASTLRAASNQPQHF. This sequence joins TRBV19 and TRBJ1-5; D call uncertain. Trimming removed 7 bases at V and 1 base at J, with 14 bases between. The CDR3 runs to 15 residues. Germline V gene data show CDR1 as LNHDA and CDR2 as SQIVND (reference sequence).

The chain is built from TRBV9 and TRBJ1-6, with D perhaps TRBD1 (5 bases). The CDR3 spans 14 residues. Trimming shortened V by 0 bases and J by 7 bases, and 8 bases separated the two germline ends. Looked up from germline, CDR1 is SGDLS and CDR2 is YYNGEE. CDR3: CASSVGDGNSPLHF. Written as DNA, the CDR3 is TGTGCCAGCAGCGTAGGGGACGGAAATTCACCCCTCCACTTT. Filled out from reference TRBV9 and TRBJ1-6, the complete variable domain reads DSGVTQTPKHLITATGQRVTLRCSPRSGDLSVYWYQQSLDQGLQFLIQYYNGEERAKGNILERFSAQQFPDLHSELNLSSLELGDSALYFCASSVGDGNSPLHFGNGTRLTVT.

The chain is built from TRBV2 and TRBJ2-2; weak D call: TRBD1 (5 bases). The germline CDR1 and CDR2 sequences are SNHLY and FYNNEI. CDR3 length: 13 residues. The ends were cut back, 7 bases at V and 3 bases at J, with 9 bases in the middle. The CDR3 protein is CASKGADTGELFF. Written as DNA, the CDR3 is TGTGCCAGCAAAGGGGCAGACACCGGGGAGCTGTTTTTT.